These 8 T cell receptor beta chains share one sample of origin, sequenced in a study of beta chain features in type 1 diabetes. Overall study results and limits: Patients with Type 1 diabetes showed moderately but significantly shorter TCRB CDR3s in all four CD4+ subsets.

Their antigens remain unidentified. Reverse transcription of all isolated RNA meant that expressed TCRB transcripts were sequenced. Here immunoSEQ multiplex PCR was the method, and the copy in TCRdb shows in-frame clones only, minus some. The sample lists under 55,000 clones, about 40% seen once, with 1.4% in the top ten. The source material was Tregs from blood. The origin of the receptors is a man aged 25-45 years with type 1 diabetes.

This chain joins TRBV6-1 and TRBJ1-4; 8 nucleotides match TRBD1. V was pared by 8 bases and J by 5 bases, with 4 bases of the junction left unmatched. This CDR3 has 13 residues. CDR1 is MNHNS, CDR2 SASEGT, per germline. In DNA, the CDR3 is TGTGCCAGCCGGGACAGGCTCAATGAAAAACTGTTTTTT. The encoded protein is CASRDRLNEKLFF.

The chain's CDR3 is CASSFGTGNQPQHF. The CDR3, as DNA: TGTGCCAGCAGCTTTGGGACTGGGAATCAGCCCCAGCATTTT. V is TRBV7-9 and J is TRBJ1-5, with D possibly TRBD1 on 5 matching bases. Germline loops: CDR1 SEHNR, CDR2 FQNEAQ (reference sequence). This CDR3 comprises 14 residues. With 3 bases removed from V and 4 bases from J, the gap between germline ends came to 10 bases.

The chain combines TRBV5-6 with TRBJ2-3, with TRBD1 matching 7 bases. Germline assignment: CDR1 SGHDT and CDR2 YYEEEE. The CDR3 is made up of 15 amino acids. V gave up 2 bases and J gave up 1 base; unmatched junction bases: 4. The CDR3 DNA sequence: TGTGCCAGCAGCTTACGGACAGGACGCACAGATACGCAGTATTTT. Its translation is CASSLRTGRTDTQYF.

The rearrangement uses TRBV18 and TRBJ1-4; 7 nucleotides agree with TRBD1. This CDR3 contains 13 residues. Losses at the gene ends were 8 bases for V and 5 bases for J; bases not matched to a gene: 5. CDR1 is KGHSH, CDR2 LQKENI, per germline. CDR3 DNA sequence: TGTGCCAGCGCGCGGGACAGCAATGAAAAACTGTTTTTT. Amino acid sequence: CASARDSNEKLFF.

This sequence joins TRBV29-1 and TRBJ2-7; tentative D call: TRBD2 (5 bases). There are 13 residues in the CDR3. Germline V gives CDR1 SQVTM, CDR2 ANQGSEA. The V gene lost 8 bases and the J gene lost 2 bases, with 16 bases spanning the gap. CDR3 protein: CSFLGVGTYEQYF. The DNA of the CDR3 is TGCAGCTTCCTCGGGGTAGGGACCTACGAGCAGTACTTC.

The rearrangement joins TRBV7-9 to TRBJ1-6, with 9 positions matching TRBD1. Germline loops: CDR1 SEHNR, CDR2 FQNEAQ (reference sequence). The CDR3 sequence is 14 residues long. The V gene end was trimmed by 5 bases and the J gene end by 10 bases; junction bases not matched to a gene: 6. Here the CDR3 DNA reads TGTGCCAGCAGCCCGGGACAGGGAGAATCACCCCTCCACTTT. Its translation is CASSPGQGESPLHF.

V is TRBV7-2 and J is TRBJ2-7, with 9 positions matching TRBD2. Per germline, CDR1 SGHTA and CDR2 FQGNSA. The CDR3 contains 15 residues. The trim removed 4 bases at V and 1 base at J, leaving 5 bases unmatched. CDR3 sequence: CASSYQAGGSYEQYF. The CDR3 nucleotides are TGTGCCAGCAGCTACCAAGCGGGAGGTTCCTACGAGCAGTACTTC.

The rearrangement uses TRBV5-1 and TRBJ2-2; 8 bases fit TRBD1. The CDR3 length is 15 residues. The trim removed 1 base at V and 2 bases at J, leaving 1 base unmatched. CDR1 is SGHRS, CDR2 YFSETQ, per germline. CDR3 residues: CASSLQGANTGELFF. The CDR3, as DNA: TGCGCCAGCAGCTTGCAGGGGGCCAACACCGGGGAGCTGTTTTTT.